The 21 T cell receptor beta chains below all came from one sample that was sequenced in a study of CD8 T cells in ankylosing spondylitis. Overall study findings and caveats: Typical of ankylosing spondylitis blood, it appeared, was a TCR beta motif of under 10 highly homologous variants.

Their target antigens are unknown. In TCRdb, the 5' RACE reads were re-called with MiXCR into one record per CDR3 protein. The sample includes roughly 220,000 distinct CDR3 sequences, approximately 20% seen only once; the top ten take about 44%. Sequencing input: blood, either unsorted or a sorted T cell fraction (not recorded which). The receptors derive from a male donor with ankylosing spondylitis.

The CDR3 protein is CASSLAGGTGSLHF. The CDR3 nucleotides are TGCGCCAGCAGCTTGGCCGGCGGGACGGGGTCCCTCCACTTT. The J gene is TRBJ1-6, the V gene TRBV5-1, with D possibly TRBD1 on 5 matching bases. Per the germline V gene, CDR1 is SGHRS and CDR2 is YFSETQ. Trimming cost V 0 bases and J 14 bases, with 15 bases left between them. The CDR3 runs 14 residues.

The chain is built from TRBV20-1 and TRBJ2-1; D is perhaps TRBD1 or TRBD2 (5 bases each). Trimming took off 4 bases at V and 12 bases at J, with 16 bases between the two ends. This CDR3 spans 12 amino acids. Germline V gene data show CDR1 as DFQATT and CDR2 as SNEGSKA (reference sequence). The CDR3 DNA follows: TGCAGTGCTACCACCGTGGGGGTTGTGCAGTTCTTC. This codes for CSATTVGVVQFF.

This clonotype was picked up a small number of times. V is TRBV3-1 and J is TRBJ2-5; 12 bases agree with TRBD2. Germline CDR1 reads LGHDT; CDR2 reads YNNKEL (reference sequence). This CDR3 has 15 residues. The V segment lost 7 bases and the J segment 0 bases; nucleotides outside the gene matches: 3. Written as DNA, the CDR3 is TGTGCCAGCACCGGGACTAGCGGGTACCAAGAGACCCAGTACTTC. The encoded protein is CASTGTSGYQETQYF.

This chain joins TRBV20-1 and TRBJ2-7; TRBD2 agrees at 10 bases. Germline V gene sequence: CDR1 DFQATT, CDR2 SNEGSKA (reference sequence). The CDR3 has 17 residues. V shed 1 base and J 6 bases; nucleotides not matched to a gene: 15. The CDR3 coding sequence is TGCAGTGCTAGAGGGCTAATTAGCGGGGGGCCGGTCGCCGAGCAGTACTTC. This codes for CSARGLISGGPVAEQYF.

The chain couples TRBV6-1 to TRBJ2-3; D is perhaps TRBD2 (6 bases). This CDR3 has 15 residues. Germline loops: CDR1 MNHNS, CDR2 SASEGT. Trimming removed 5 bases from V and 6 bases from J, with 18 bases in between. The CDR3: CASSPPPGLPDTQYF. CDR3 DNA: TGTGCCAGCAGTCCACCTCCGGGACTTCCCGATACGCAGTATTTT.

This clonotype was counted at least ten times. This chain connects TRBV29-1 to TRBJ2-1; D possibly corresponds to TRBD2 (5 bases). Trimming pared 7 bases from V and 3 bases from J, leaving 13 bases between. The CDR3 totals 13 residues. CDR1 is SQVTM, CDR2 ANQGSEA, per germline. Here the CDR3 reads CSALAADYNEQFF. CDR3 coding DNA: TGCAGCGCCCTCGCAGCGGACTACAATGAGCAGTTCTTC.

The chain couples TRBV4-3 to TRBJ2-7; possible D gene TRBD2, 6 bases. The CDR3 has 17 residues. The ends were cut back, 0 bases at V and 2 bases at J, with 17 bases in the middle. CDR1 and CDR2 (germline): LGHNA, YSLEER. CDR3 loop: CASSQDLVGEVAYEQYF. The CDR3 nucleotides read TGCGCCAGCAGCCAAGATCTCGTGGGGGAGGTCGCCTACGAGCAGTACTTC.

J is TRBJ2-1 and V is TRBV11-2; TRBD1 matches at 8 bases. The germline gives CDR1 SGHAT, CDR2 FQNNGV. The CDR3 extends over 13 amino acids. V shed 0 bases, J shed 10 bases, and the junction held 2 bases outside the gene matches. As DNA, the CDR3 is TGTGCCAGCAGCTTAGAGGACAGGGACGAGCAGTTCTTC. Translated, it gives CASSLEDRDEQFF.

Ten or more counts support this clonotype. This rearrangement joins TRBV12-3 or TRBV12-4 to TRBJ2-3; D ambiguous. Trimming pared 6 bases from V and 2 bases from J, leaving 6 bases between. CDR3 size: 12 residues. The CDR3 region has the DNA TGTGCCAGCAGCTCGTACACAGATACGCAGTATTTT. The encoded protein is CASSSYTDTQYF.

This chain uses TRBV30 with TRBJ2-2; no clear D. This CDR3 is built from 12 residues. From germline, CDR1 is GTSNPN and CDR2 SVGIG (reference sequence). Trimming pared 4 bases from V and 6 bases from J, leaving 9 bases between. The CDR3 DNA follows: TGTGCCTGGAAAGTGGACCCCGGGGAGCTGTTTTTT. Residues: CAWKVDPGELFF.

The rearrangement links TRBV5-7 to TRBJ2-2; 13 bases are a match to TRBD2. TRBV5-7 is designated an ORF whose function remains uncertain. The J segment lost 4 bases and the V segment lost 4 bases, leaving 7 bases of the junction unmatched. The CDR3 spans 17 residues. DNA of the CDR3: TGTGCCAGCAGCGCTGGACTAGCGGGGGTAGGCACCGGGGAGCTGTTTTTT. Protein: CASSAGLAGVGTGELFF.

This clonotype was counted a few times. The V gene is TRBV11-3, the J gene TRBJ2-3; TRBD2 matches 12 bases. V gave up 4 bases and J gave up 1 base; unmatched junction bases: 0. The germline V gene encodes CDR1 SGHNT and CDR2 YENEEA. The CDR3 length is 15 residues. CDR3 bases: TGTGCCAGCAGCTGGACTAGCGGGGGCACAGATACGCAGTATTTT. It codes for CASSWTSGGTDTQYF.

There are a few counts of this clonotype. The chain carries TRBV12-3 or TRBV12-4 and TRBJ2-7; the match to TRBD2 covers 9 bases. The CDR3 extends over 14 amino acids. The junction had 7 bases not matched to a gene; V was cut back by 3 bases and J by 7 bases. The CDR3 here is CASSLVSSGVEQYF. The DNA for the CDR3 is TGTGCCAGCAGTTTGGTGTCTAGCGGGGTTGAGCAGTACTTC.

The gene calls are TRBV19 and TRBJ2-5, with D uncertain. V was pared by 5 bases and J by 3 bases, with 19 bases between. CDR3 length: 16 amino acids. Germline lookup yields CDR1 LNHDA and CDR2 SQIVND (reference sequence). CDR3 loop: CASSPGPGQLEETQYF. In DNA, the CDR3 is TGTGCCAGTAGTCCCGGTCCCGGGCAGCTCGAAGAGACCCAGTACTTC.

The V call is TRBV6-5, the J call TRBJ2-2; tentatively, D is TRBD2 (6 bases). The CDR3 loop spans 14 amino acids. Between the trimmed V and J ends, which lost 7 bases and 4 bases, there was a span of 13 bases. CDR1 and CDR2 (germline): MNHEY, SVGAGI. CDR3 in DNA: TGTGCCAGCACCTTACTCGGGAGCACCGGGGAGCTGTTTTTT. Translated, it gives CASTLLGSTGELFF.

This clonotype was counted between two and nine times. The chain combines TRBV6-5 with TRBJ2-2, with 14 bases lining up with TRBD2. Per the germline V gene, CDR1 is MNHEY and CDR2 is SVGAGI. With 4 bases clipped from V and 5 bases from J, the junction kept 6 bases outside the gene matches. This CDR3 is 17 amino acids long. In nucleotides, the CDR3 is TGTGCCAGCAGTTCCCGACTAGCGGGAGGGAGGACCGGGGAGCTGTTTTTT. This sequence encodes CASSSRLAGGRTGELFF.

The sample holds a few counts of this clonotype. The rearrangement links TRBV5-1 to TRBJ2-7, with D possibly matching TRBD1 (5 bases). CDR3 length: 14 residues. The V end lost 2 bases, the J end lost 3 bases, and 12 bases lay between the germline ends. Per germline, CDR1 SGHRS and CDR2 YFSETQ. The CDR3 loop is CASSFREDFYEQYF. CDR3 nucleotides: TGCGCCAGCAGCTTCAGGGAAGATTTCTACGAGCAGTACTTC.

This clonotype has more than one count but fewer than ten. The rearrangement uses TRBV5-1 and TRBJ2-5, with TRBD2 identical over 7 bases. The CDR3 covers 14 residues. V lost 4 bases and J lost 3; bases outside the gene matches: 6. CDR1 and CDR2 from the germline V gene are SGHRS and YFSETQ. As DNA, the CDR3 is TGCGCCAGCAGCATCCCCGGACTAGAAGAGACCCAGTACTTC. Its translation is CASSIPGLEETQYF.

This sequence joins TRBV9 and TRBJ1-2; TRBD1 matches 8 bases. Germline CDR1 and CDR2: SGDLS and YYNGEE. The CDR3 length is 15 residues. Trimming removed 3 bases from V and 2 bases from J; junction bases left unmatched: 6. The CDR3 sequence is CASSARTGRNYGYTF. The CDR3 nucleotides read TGTGCCAGCAGCGCCCGGACAGGGCGGAACTATGGCTACACCTTC.

This rearrangement joins TRBV3-1 to TRBJ1-2; 9 nucleotides match TRBD1. V dropped 0 bases and J dropped 4; count of bases not matched to a gene: 6. Germline V gives CDR1 LGHDT, CDR2 YNNKEL (reference sequence). This CDR3 contains 16 residues. The CDR3, as DNA: TGTGCCAGCAGCCAAGATACAGGGGGCGATAGCTATGGCTACACCTTC. Translated: CASSQDTGGDSYGYTF. Looking up the rest from reference TRBV3-1 and TRBJ1-2 gives the full variable domain: DTAVSQTPKYLVTQMGNDKSIKCEQNLGHDTMYWYKQDSKKFLKIMFSYNNKELIINETVPNRFSPKSPDKAHLNLHINSLELGDSAVYFCASSQDTGGDSYGYTFGSGTRLTVV.

The V call is TRBV4-1, the J call TRBJ2-7; D not certain. Trimming took off 0 bases at V and 5 bases at J, with 5 bases between the two ends. The CDR3 is 12 residues long. Germline CDR1 and CDR2: MGHRA and YSYEKL. The CDR3 sequence: CASSQDPHEQYF. CDR3 coding DNA: TGCGCCAGCAGCCAAGATCCCCACGAGCAGTACTTC.